What follows is one TCR beta chain and its context. As yet, its antigen is unknown. A read error may produce the germline difference seen at one junction end. With a J-beta primer mix and a sample-barcoded 5' primer, a second PCR ran about 7 to 11 cycles. Every individual sample yielded 2.5 million or more paired-end reads (each containing CDR3). Using its own MiXCR run on the 5' RACE reads, TCRdb lists one record per CDR3 protein. Found here are roughly 700,000 distinct CDR3 sequences, about 52% of them singletons; the top ten hold roughly 31%. Germline V CDR1 and CDR2: DFQATT, SNEGSKA (reference sequence). This CDR3 contains 12 residues. This sample is part of a study of blood T cells in healthy people across ages. Study outcomes and limitations: Unsorted PBMC input precluded a conclusive naive versus antigen-experienced comparison. The percentage of naive T cells correlated strongly with TCR beta diversity.

The source is a woman aged 55 to 70 in good health. Input material: blood. J is TRBJ2-1 and V is TRBV20-1; tentative D call: TRBD2 (6 bases). CDR3 sequence (DNA): TGCGGTGCTGGGGGGAGCGTCGTTGAGCAGTTCTTC. As protein: CGAGGSVVEQFF.